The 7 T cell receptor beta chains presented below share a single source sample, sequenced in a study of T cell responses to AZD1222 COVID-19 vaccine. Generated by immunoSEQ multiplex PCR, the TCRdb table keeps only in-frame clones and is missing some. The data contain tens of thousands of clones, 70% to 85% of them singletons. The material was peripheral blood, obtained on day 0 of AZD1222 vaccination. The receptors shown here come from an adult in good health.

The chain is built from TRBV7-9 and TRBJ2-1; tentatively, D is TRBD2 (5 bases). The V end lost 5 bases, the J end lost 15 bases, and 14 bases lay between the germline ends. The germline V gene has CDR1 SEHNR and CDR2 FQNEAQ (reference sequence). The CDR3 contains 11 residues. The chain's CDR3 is CASSREGSPFF. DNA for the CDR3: TGTGCCAGCAGCCGCGAGGGTAGCCCGTTCTTC.

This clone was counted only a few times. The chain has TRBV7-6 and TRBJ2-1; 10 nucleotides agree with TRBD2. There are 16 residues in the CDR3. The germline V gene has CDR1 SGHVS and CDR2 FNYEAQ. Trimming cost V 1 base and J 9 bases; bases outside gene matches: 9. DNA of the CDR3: TGTGCCAGCAGCTTAGTCTCTAGCGGGAGTGGGGGTGAGCAGTTCTTC. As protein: CASSLVSSGSGGEQFF. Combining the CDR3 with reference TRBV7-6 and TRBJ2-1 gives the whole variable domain GAGVSQSPRYKVTKRGQDVALRCDPISGHVSLYWYRQALGQGPEFLTYFNYEAQQDKSGLPNDRFSAERPEGSISTLTIQRTEQRDSAMYRCASSLVSSGSGGEQFFGPGTRLTVL.

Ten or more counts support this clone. CDR3 region: CASRLTGDEKLFF. In DNA form, the CDR3 reads TGTGCCAGCAGATTGACAGGGGATGAAAAACTGTTTTTT. The chain is built from TRBV2 and TRBJ1-4, with 8 bases identical to TRBD1. CDR1 SNHLY and CDR2 FYNNEI come from the germline V gene. The CDR3 covers 13 residues. Losses at the gene ends were 6 bases for V and 6 bases for J; bases not matched to a gene: 3.

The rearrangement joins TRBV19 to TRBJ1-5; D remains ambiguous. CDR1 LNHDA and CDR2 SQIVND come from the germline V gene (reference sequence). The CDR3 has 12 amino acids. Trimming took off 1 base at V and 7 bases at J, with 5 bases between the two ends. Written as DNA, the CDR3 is TGTGCCAGTAGTATAGCCCGGCAGCCCCAGCATTTT. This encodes CASSIARQPQHF.

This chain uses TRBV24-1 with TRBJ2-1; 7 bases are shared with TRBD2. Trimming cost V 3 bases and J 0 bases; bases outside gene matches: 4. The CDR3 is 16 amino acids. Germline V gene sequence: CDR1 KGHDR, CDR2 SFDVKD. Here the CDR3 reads CATSDPSGSSYNEQFF. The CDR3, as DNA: TGTGCCACCAGTGATCCTAGCGGCAGCTCCTACAATGAGCAGTTCTTC.

CDR3 residues: CASSPAPDRGLDGELFF. The CDR3 DNA reads TGTGCCAGCAGCCCGGCCCCGGACAGGGGGCTGGACGGGGAGCTGTTTTTT. The rearrangement links TRBV7-8 to TRBJ2-2; 11 positions agree with TRBD1. The CDR3 length is 17 residues. CDR1 is SGHVS, CDR2 FQNEAQ, per germline. The V and J ends lost 5 bases and 7 bases, in that order; junction bases with no gene match: 12.

The CDR3, as DNA: TGTGCCAGCTCACCACCAGCGGGGTATGGCTACACCTTC. Translating gives CASSPPAGYGYTF. The J gene is TRBJ1-2, the V gene TRBV18; no clear D. Germline-derived CDR1 and CDR2 are KGHSH and LQKENI. The V end lost 0 bases, the J end lost 5 bases, and 7 bases lay between the germline ends. The CDR3 is made up of 13 amino acids.